These 13 T cell receptor beta chains were sequenced from one sample in a study of blood T cell repertoires in COVID-19. Method: immunoSEQ multiplex PCR; TCRdb's copy keeps in-frame clones and lacks some. The profile shows 150,000 to 200,000 clones, under 85% of them singletons. The sequenced material came from peripheral blood. Receptors originate from a woman aged 80 or older with acute or convalescent COVID-19.

The CDR3 DNA reads TGTGCCAGCAGCCGGGGGACTAGCGGGAGGTCTCGAAGAGAGACCCAGTACTTC. Translating gives CASSRGTSGRSRRETQYF. The chain links TRBV3-1 (or the pseudogene TRBV3-2) to TRBJ2-5, with 15 positions matching TRBD2. CDR1 is LGHDT, CDR2 YNNKEL, per germline (reference sequence). This CDR3 has 18 amino acids. With V trimmed by 4 bases and J by 4 bases, 10 bases remained unmatched.

As to this clone: This CDR3 is also generated by other DNA sequences in the sample. The CDR3 nucleotides are TGCAGTGCTCGGGACAGCTACGAGCAGTACTTC. Encoded protein: CSARDSYEQYF. V is TRBV20-1 and J is TRBJ2-7; 7 bases are shared with TRBD1. The CDR3 loop spans 11 amino acids. The V gene end was trimmed by 5 bases and the J gene end by 3 bases; junction bases not matched to a gene: 1. From germline, CDR1 is DFQATT and CDR2 SNEGSKA (reference sequence).

This rearrangement joins TRBV7-9 to TRBJ1-2, with a possible D match to TRBD1 (5 bases). The CDR3 contains 15 residues. Looked up from germline, CDR1 is SEHNR and CDR2 is FQNEAQ (reference sequence). V lost 5 bases, J lost 2 bases, and 15 bases lay in between. The CDR3, as DNA: TGTGCCAGCAGCCCCAGCCAGGGAAGGAACTATGGCTACACCTTC. It translates to CASSPSQGRNYGYTF.

V usage is TRBV4-3 and J usage is TRBJ2-3, with 16 positions matching TRBD2. The CDR3 runs to 20 residues. CDR1 and CDR2 (germline): LGHNA, YSLEER. V was clipped by 3 bases and J by 4 bases; unmatched bases: 13. The CDR3 is CASSHLGLAGGPGGPDTQYF. In nucleotides, the CDR3 is TGCGCCAGCAGCCACTTGGGACTAGCGGGGGGGCCTGGTGGCCCAGATACGCAGTATTTT.

In its sample, this clone was seen a few times. The chain is built from TRBV7-9 and TRBJ2-4, with a possible D match to TRBD2 (5 bases). The CDR3 has 15 residues. V gave up 1 base and J gave up 3 bases, with 10 bases separating them. CDR1 SEHNR and CDR2 FQNEAQ come from the germline V gene (reference sequence). CDR3 sequence reads: CASSLGGPSKNIQYF. Here the CDR3 DNA reads TGTGCCAGCAGCTTAGGAGGGCCCAGCAAAAACATTCAGTACTTC. The full variable domain, its missing parts supplied by reference TRBV7-9 and TRBJ2-4, is DTGVSQNPRHKITKRGQNVTFRCDPISEHNRLYWYRQTLGQGPEFLTYFQNEAQLEKSRLLSDRFSAERPKGSFSTLEIQRTEQGDSAMYLCASSLGGPSKNIQYFGAGTRLSVL.

The chain recombines TRBV27 with TRBJ2-1, with D possibly TRBD2 on 6 matching bases. V was trimmed by 3 bases and J by 6 bases, leaving 12 bases between them. Germline values: CDR1 MNHEY, CDR2 SMNVEV (reference sequence). This CDR3 contains 14 residues. CDR3 nucleotide sequence: TGTGCCAGCAGTTTTGGTGGGGGGTTCAATGAGCAGTTCTTC. This codes for CASSFGGGFNEQFF.

The J gene is TRBJ1-2, the V gene TRBV5-1; TRBD1 agrees at 10 bases. Losses at the gene ends were 1 base for V and 4 bases for J; bases not matched to a gene: 4. There are 15 residues in the CDR3. The germline CDR1 and CDR2 sequences are SGHRS and YFSETQ. The CDR3 sequence: CASSLIGTGAYGYTF. CDR3 coding DNA: TGCGCCAGCAGCTTGATCGGGACAGGGGCCTATGGCTACACCTTC.

Comment on this clone: Compared with germline, one end of the junction differs, possibly owing to a read error. In DNA, the CDR3 is TGTGCCAGCAGTGGGGGAGGGACACTCGCGTTC. This codes for CASSGGGTLAF. The chain joins TRBV25-1 to TRBJ2-7, with a weak D call TRBD2 (7 bases). This CDR3 comprises 11 residues. The germline V gene has CDR1 MGHDK and CDR2 SYGVNS.

The V and J genes are TRBV19 and TRBJ2-7, with 11 nucleotides matching TRBD1. The CDR3 runs 14 residues. CDR1 is LNHDA, CDR2 SQIVND, per germline (reference sequence). J gave up 6 bases and V 3 bases, and 4 bases lay outside the gene matches. The CDR3 nucleotides read TGTGCCAGTAGTATGGGGACAGGGGGATCCGAGCAGTACTTC. It translates to CASSMGTGGSEQYF. Combining the CDR3 with reference TRBV19 and TRBJ2-7 gives the whole variable domain DGGITQSPKYLFRKEGQNVTLSCEQNLNHDAMYWYRQDPGQGLRLIYYSQIVNDFQKGDIAEGYSVSREKKESFPLTVTSAQKNPTAFYLCASSMGTGGSEQYFGPGTRLTVT.

Worth noting for this clone: Other nucleotide sequences in the sample specify the same CDR3. The chain joins TRBV30 to TRBJ1-2, with no clear D. CDR1 and CDR2 (germline): GTSNPN, SVGIG (reference sequence). V was pared by 2 bases and J by 2 bases, with 6 bases between. There are 12 residues in the CDR3. The CDR3 is CAWSRANYGYTF. CDR3 coding DNA: TGTGCCTGGAGTAGAGCGAACTATGGCTACACCTTC.

This chain joins TRBV5-5 and TRBJ2-7, with D possibly matching TRBD2 (5 bases). CDR1 SGHKS and CDR2 YYEKEE come from the germline V gene (reference sequence). V shed 0 bases and J shed 2 bases, with 12 bases lying between them. This CDR3 comprises 15 residues. The CDR3 sequence: CASSLGAGPTYEQYF. CDR3 coding DNA: TGTGCCAGCAGCTTGGGGGCGGGCCCAACCTACGAGCAGTACTTC.

This chain connects TRBV5-1 to TRBJ1-2; maybe TRBD1 (5 bases). This CDR3 contains 14 residues. Trimming stripped 4 bases from V and 4 bases from J, with 14 bases between. The germline V gene encodes CDR1 SGHRS and CDR2 YFSETQ. CDR3 DNA: TGCGCCAGCAGCACTCAGGGCGGGATCTATGGCTACACCTTC. Protein product: CASSTQGGIYGYTF.

V and J are TRBV4-1 and TRBJ1-2, with TRBD1 matching 8 bases. From germline, CDR1 is MGHRA and CDR2 YSYEKL. The length of the CDR3 is 15 residues. Trimming at V came to 1 base and at J to 4 bases, leaving 5 bases not matched to a gene. DNA for the CDR3: TGCGCCAGCAGCCAAGGTGCAGGGGGCAGCTATGGCTACACCTTC. Its translation is CASSQGAGGSYGYTF.